The 15 T cell receptor beta chains in this list originate from one sample, sequenced in a study of blood T cell repertoires in COVID-19. Libraries were prepared by immunoSEQ multiplex PCR; TCRdb keeps only in-frame clonotypes and omits some of them. The sample has around 180,000 clones, under 90% seen once. The material sequenced was PBMCs or T cells enriched from blood (not recorded which). These receptors were collected from a man aged 45-65 years who had recovered from COVID-19.

V and J are TRBV7-9 and TRBJ2-5; D ambiguous. Germline assignment: CDR1 SEHNR and CDR2 FQNEAQ (reference sequence). Trimming shortened V by 4 bases and J by 4 bases, and 10 bases separated the two germline ends. The CDR3 length is 13 residues. The CDR3 loop reads CASSSKSGETQYF. The CDR3, as DNA: TGTGCCAGCAGCTCCAAGTCAGGAGAGACCCAGTACTTC.

The chain carries TRBV10-2 and TRBJ2-7; perhaps TRBD1 as D (5 bases). The CDR3 runs 13 residues. V was cut by 8 bases and J by 6 bases, with 17 bases left in between. CDR1 is WSHSY and CDR2 is SAAADI in the germline V gene. The CDR3 DNA reads as TGCGCCAGCGGAACCGGCAGGGTGCGCGAGCAGTACTTC. Its translation is CASGTGRVREQYF.

The CDR3 nucleotides read TGCGCCAGCAGCCAAGACCTCAATCAGCCCCAGCATTTT. This codes for CASSQDLNQPQHF. The rearrangement links TRBV4-3 to TRBJ1-5; D is unclear. This CDR3 comprises 13 residues. V lost 0 bases and J 3 bases, leaving 3 bases between the germline ends. Germline CDR1 and CDR2: LGHNA and YSLEER.

V is TRBV19 and J is TRBJ1-3; D is unclear. V was cut by 3 bases and J by 0 bases, with 9 bases left in between. The CDR3 consists of 15 residues. The germline gives CDR1 LNHDA, CDR2 SQIVND (reference sequence). CDR3 protein: CASSIGGGSGNTIYF. The CDR3 bases are TGTGCCAGTAGTATTGGCGGCGGCTCTGGAAACACCATATATTTT.

A word on this clone: The sample carries other DNA sequences with the same CDR3. The rearrangement uses TRBV5-1 and TRBJ2-5, with 7 nucleotides matching TRBD2. The J segment lost 1 base and the V segment lost 0 bases, leaving 0 bases of the junction unmatched. Germline assignment: CDR1 SGHRS and CDR2 YFSETQ. The CDR3 sequence is 14 residues long. Here the CDR3 reads CASSLGEGQETQYF. DNA for the CDR3: TGCGCCAGCAGCTTGGGGGAGGGCCAAGAGACCCAGTACTTC.

The chain uses TRBV7-8 and TRBJ1-6; D is undetermined. The CDR3 consists of 16 residues. Trimming shortened V by 0 bases and J by 9 bases, and 15 bases separated the two germline ends. Looked up from germline, CDR1 is SGHVS and CDR2 is FQNEAQ. Written as DNA, the CDR3 is TGTGCCAGCAGCTTAGCCTTGGGCATCTACGGTTCACCCCTCCACTTT. Residues: CASSLALGIYGSPLHF.

This sequence joins TRBV6-5 and TRBJ1-4; no clear D gene. The CDR3 length is 12 residues. In germline, CDR1 is MNHEY, CDR2 SVGAGI. V was trimmed by 6 bases and J by 10 bases, leaving 12 bases between them. CDR3 protein: CASSPRLGKLFF. The CDR3, as DNA: TGTGCCAGCAGCCCCAGGCTCGGAAAACTGTTTTTT.

This sequence joins TRBV18 and TRBJ2-7, with 10 nucleotides matching TRBD1. With 0 bases clipped from V and 5 bases from J, the junction kept 4 bases outside the gene matches. Germline V gene sequence: CDR1 KGHSH, CDR2 LQKENI. The length of the CDR3 is 15 residues. The CDR3 DNA sequence: TGTGCCAGCTCACCACCGGACAGGGGGAGCCACGAGCAGTACTTC. Its protein is CASSPPDRGSHEQYF.

The chain joins TRBV6-5 to TRBJ1-5; 7 nucleotides align to TRBD1. There are 15 residues in the CDR3. V was pared by 10 bases and J by 1 base, with 10 bases of the junction left unmatched. Germline V lookup: CDR1 MNHEY, CDR2 SVGAGI. In nucleotides, the CDR3 is TGTGCCATCGCGAGGGGGCGACAGAGCAATCAGCCCCAGCATTTT. It codes for CAIARGRQSNQPQHF.

The CDR3 nucleotides are TGTGCCAGCACCCTCAGAATGAACACCGGGGAGCTGTTTTTT. Amino acid sequence: CASTLRMNTGELFF. The V and J genes are TRBV7-2 and TRBJ2-2; no reliable D call. In germline, CDR1 is SGHTA, CDR2 FQGNSA. The CDR3 runs 14 residues. Trimming cost V 7 bases and J 1 base, with 10 bases left between them.

V is TRBV5-1 and J is TRBJ2-5; TRBD1 might be the D (6 bases). Trimming took 2 bases from V and 5 from J, leaving 16 bases between them. CDR1 and CDR2 from the germline V gene are SGHRS and YFSETQ. CDR3 size: 15 residues. The CDR3 DNA sequence: TGCGCCAGCAGCTTAATACCGGTCCAGGGGGAGACCCAGTACTTC. It encodes CASSLIPVQGETQYF.

This chain's CDR3 is CASSLDRGAPGEQYF. The CDR3 DNA reads TGTGCCAGCAGCTTAGACAGGGGGGCCCCGGGGGAGCAGTACTTC. The J gene is TRBJ2-7, the V gene TRBV7-9, with 8 bases aligning to TRBD1. The junction had 9 bases not matched to a gene; V was cut back by 1 base and J by 7 bases. This CDR3 has 15 residues. Looked up from germline, CDR1 is SEHNR and CDR2 is FQNEAQ (reference sequence).

The rearrangement links TRBV7-9 to TRBJ2-1; D gene uncertain. Germline V gene data show CDR1 as SEHNR and CDR2 as FQNEAQ (reference sequence). The V and J ends lost 3 bases and 5 bases respectively, with 11 bases between them. This CDR3 has 14 amino acids. In DNA, the CDR3 is TGTGCCAGCAGCTTCGTTCCCCCTCACAATGAGCAGTTCTTC. It yields the protein CASSFVPPHNEQFF. Full variable domain (missing parts from reference TRBV7-9 and TRBJ2-1): DTGVSQNPRHKITKRGQNVTFRCDPISEHNRLYWYRQTLGQGPEFLTYFQNEAQLEKSRLLSDRFSAERPKGSFSTLEIQRTEQGDSAMYLCASSFVPPHNEQFFGPGTRLTVL.

Regarding this clone: One end of the junction does not line up with germline, which may come from a read error. This rearrangement joins TRBV7-6 to TRBJ2-3; D might be TRBD2 (6 bases). The germline gives CDR1 SGHVS, CDR2 FNYEAQ. CDR3 length: 12 residues. CDR3 nucleotide sequence: TGTGCCAGCAGCTTTCGGGACTTGTCATGGGATTTT. Translating gives CASSFRDLSWDF.

The V and J genes are TRBV15 and TRBJ1-3, with D possibly being TRBD1 (5 bases). V was trimmed by 6 bases and J by 4 bases, leaving 10 bases between them. Germline assignment: CDR1 LNHNV and CDR2 YYDKDF (reference sequence). The CDR3 spans 13 residues. The CDR3 is CATRGGRGNTIYF. As DNA, the CDR3 is TGTGCCACCAGGGGGGGAAGAGGAAACACCATATATTTT.